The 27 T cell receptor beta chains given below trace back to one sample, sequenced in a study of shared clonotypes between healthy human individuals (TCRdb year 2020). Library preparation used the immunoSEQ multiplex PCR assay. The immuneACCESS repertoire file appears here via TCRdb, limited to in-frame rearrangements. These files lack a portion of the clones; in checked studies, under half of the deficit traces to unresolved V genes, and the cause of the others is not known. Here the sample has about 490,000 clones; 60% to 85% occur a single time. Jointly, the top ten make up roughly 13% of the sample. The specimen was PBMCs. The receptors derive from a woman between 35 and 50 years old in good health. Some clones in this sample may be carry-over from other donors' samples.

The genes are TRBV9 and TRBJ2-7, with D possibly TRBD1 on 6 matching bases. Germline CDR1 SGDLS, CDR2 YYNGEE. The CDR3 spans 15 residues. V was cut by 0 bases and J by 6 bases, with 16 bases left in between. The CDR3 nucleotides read TGTGCCAGCAGCGTAGATACAGGGCACTACTCCGAGCAGTACTTC. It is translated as CASSVDTGHYSEQYF.

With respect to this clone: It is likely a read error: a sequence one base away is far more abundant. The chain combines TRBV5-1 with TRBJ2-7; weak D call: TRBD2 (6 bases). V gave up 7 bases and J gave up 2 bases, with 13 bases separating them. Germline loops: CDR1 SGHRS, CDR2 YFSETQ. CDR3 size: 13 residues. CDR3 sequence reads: CASHRPGAYEQYF. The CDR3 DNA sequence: TGCGCCAGCCACCGGCCGGGAGCCTACGAGCAGTACTTC. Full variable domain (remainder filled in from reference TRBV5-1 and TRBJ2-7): KAGVTQTPRYLIKTRGQQVTLSCSPISGHRSVSWYQQTPGQGLQFLFEYFSETQRNKGNFPGRFSGRQFSNSRSEMNVSTLELGDSALYLCASHRPGAYEQYFGPGTRLTVT.

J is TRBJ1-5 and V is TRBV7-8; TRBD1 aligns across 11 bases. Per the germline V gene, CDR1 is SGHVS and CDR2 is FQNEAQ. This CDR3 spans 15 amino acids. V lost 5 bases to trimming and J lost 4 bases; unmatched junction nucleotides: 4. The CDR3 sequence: CASSAGQGANQPQHF. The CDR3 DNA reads TGTGCCAGCAGCGCCGGACAGGGGGCTAATCAGCCCCAGCATTTT.

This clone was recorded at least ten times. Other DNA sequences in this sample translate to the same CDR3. In DNA form, the CDR3 reads TGCAGCGTTGAGAGGGGCAGCTCGAACACTGAAGCTTTCTTT. It is translated as CSVERGSSNTEAFF. J is TRBJ1-1 and V is TRBV29-1; TRBD1 might be the D (5 bases). Germline assignment: CDR1 SQVTM and CDR2 ANQGSEA. V gave up 3 bases and J gave up 1 base, with 12 bases separating them. The CDR3 spans 14 residues.

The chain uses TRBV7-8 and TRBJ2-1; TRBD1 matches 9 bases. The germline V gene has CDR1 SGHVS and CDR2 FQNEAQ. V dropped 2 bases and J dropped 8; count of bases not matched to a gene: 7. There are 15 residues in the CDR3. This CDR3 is CASSLPGQGRYEQFF. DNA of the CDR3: TGTGCCAGCAGCTTACCGGGACAGGGAAGGTATGAGCAGTTCTTC.

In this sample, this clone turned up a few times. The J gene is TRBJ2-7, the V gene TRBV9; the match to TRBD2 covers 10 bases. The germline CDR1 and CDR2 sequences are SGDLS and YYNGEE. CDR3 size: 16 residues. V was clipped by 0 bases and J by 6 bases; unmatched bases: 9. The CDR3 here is CASSVEPAGGIGEQYF. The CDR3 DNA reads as TGTGCCAGCAGCGTAGAACCAGCGGGAGGGATTGGCGAGCAGTACTTC.

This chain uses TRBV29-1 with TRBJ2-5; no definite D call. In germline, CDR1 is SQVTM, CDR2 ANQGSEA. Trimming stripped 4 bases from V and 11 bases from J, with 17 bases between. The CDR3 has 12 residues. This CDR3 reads CSVGVDGQRQYF. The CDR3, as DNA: TGCAGCGTTGGAGTTGATGGCCAACGGCAGTACTTC.

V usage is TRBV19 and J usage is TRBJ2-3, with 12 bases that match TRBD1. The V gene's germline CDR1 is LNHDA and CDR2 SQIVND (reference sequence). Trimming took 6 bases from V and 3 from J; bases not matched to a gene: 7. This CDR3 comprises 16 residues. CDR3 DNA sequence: TGTGCCAGTAGGGAAGGGACAGGGGGCGGAACAGATACGCAGTATTTT. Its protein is CASREGTGGGTDTQYF.

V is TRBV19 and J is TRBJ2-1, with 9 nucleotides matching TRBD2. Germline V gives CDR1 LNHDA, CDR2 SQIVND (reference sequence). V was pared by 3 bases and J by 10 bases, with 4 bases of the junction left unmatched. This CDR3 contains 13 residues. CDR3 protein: CASSIAGGAEQFF. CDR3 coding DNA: TGTGCCAGTAGTATTGCGGGAGGGGCGGAGCAGTTCTTC.

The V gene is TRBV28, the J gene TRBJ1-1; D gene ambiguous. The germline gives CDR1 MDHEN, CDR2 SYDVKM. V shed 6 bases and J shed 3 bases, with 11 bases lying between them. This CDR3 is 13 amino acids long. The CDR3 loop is CASSRKRHTEAFF. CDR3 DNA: TGTGCCAGCAGCCGGAAACGGCACACTGAAGCTTTCTTT.

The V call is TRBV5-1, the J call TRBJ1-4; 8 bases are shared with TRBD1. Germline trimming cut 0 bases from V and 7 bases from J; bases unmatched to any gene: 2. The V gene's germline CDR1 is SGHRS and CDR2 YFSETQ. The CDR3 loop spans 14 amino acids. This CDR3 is CASSLGRGREKLFF. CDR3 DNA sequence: TGCGCCAGCAGCTTGGGCAGGGGGCGTGAAAAACTGTTTTTT.

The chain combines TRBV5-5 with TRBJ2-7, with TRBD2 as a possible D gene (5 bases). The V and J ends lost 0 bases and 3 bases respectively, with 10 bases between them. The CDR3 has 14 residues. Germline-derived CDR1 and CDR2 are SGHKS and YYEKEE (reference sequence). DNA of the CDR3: TGTGCCAGCAGCTTGGCGCCGGGGATCTACGAGCAGTACTTC. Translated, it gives CASSLAPGIYEQYF. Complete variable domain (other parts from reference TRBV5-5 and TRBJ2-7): DAGVTQSPTHLIKTRGQQVTLRCSPISGHKSVSWYQQVLGQGPQFIFQYYEKEERGRGNFPDRFSARQFPNYSSELNVNALLLGDSALYLCASSLAPGIYEQYFGPGTRLTVT.

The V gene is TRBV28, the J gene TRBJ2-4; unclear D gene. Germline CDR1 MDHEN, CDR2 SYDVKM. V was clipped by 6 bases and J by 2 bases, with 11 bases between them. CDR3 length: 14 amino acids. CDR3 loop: CASSQDRTKNIQYF. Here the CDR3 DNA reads TGTGCCAGCAGCCAAGATAGGACCAAAAACATTCAGTACTTC.

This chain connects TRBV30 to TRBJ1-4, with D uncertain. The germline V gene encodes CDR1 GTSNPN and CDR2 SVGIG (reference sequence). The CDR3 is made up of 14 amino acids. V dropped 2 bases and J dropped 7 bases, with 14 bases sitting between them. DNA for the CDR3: TGTGCCTGGAGTCAAAGGTCGGACGGTGAAAAACTGTTTTTT. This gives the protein CAWSQRSDGEKLFF.

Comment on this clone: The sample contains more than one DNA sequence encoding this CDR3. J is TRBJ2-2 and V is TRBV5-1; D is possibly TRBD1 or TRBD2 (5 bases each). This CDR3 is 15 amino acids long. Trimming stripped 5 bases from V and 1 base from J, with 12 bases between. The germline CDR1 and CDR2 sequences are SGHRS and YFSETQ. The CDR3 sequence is CASSTGTVNTGELFF. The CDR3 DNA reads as TGCGCCAGCAGTACCGGGACGGTGAACACCGGGGAGCTGTTTTTT.

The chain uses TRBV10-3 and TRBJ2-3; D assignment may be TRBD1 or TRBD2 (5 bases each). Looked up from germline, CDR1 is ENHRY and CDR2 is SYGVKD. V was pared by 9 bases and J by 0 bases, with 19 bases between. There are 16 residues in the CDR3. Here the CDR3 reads CAIISAGTVSTDTQYF. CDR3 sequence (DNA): TGTGCCATTATCTCTGCCGGGACGGTAAGCACAGATACGCAGTATTTT.

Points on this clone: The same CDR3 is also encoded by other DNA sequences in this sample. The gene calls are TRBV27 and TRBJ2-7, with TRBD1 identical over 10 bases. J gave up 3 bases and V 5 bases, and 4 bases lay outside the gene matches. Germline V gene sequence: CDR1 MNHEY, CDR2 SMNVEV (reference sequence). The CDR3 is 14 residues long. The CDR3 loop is CASSPRTGGYEQYF. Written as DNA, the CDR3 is TGTGCCAGCAGTCCTCGGACAGGGGGCTACGAGCAGTACTTC.

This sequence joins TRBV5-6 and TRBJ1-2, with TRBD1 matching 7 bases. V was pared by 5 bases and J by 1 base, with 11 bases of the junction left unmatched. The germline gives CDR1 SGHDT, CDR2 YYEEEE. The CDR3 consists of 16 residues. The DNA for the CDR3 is TGTGCCAGCAGACAAACCGGGACAGTAATTAACTATGGCTACACCTTC. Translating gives CASRQTGTVINYGYTF.

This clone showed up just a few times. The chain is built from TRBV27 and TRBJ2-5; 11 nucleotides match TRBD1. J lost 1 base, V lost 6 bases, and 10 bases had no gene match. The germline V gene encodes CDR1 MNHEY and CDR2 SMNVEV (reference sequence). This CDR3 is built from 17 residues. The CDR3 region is CASRALGQGAPQETQYF. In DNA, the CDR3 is TGTGCCAGCAGGGCCCTTGGACAGGGGGCCCCCCAAGAGACCCAGTACTTC.

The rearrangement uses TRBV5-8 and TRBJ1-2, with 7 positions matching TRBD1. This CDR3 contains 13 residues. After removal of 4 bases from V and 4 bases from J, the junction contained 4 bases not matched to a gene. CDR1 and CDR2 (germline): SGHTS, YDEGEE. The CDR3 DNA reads TGTGCCAGCAGCCGGGACAGTTTCTATGGCTACACCTTC. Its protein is CASSRDSFYGYTF.

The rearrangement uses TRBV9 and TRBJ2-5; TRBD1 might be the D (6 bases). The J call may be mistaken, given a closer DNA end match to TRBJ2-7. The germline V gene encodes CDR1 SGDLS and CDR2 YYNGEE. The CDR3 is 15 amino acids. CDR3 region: CASSVATGSSYEQYF. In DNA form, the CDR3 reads TGTGCCAGCAGCGTAGCTACAGGGAGCTCCTACGAGCAGTACTTC.

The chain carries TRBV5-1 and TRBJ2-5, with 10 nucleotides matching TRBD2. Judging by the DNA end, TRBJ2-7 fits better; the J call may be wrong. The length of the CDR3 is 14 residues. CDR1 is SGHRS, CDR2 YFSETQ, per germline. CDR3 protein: CASSLDSGRSEQYF. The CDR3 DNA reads TGCGCCAGCAGCTTGGATAGCGGGAGGTCCGAGCAGTACTTC.

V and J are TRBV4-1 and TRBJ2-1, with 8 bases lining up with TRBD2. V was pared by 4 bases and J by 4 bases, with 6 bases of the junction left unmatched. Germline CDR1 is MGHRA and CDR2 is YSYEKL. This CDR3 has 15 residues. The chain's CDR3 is CASSPGSGGYNEQFF. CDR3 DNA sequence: TGCGCCAGCAGCCCTGGGTCGGGAGGGTACAATGAGCAGTTCTTC.

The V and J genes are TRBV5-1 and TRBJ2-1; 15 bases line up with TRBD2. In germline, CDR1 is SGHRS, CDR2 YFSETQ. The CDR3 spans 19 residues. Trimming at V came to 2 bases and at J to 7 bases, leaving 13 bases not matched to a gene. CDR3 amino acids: CASSFGLAGGLPSGNEQFF. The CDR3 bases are TGCGCCAGCAGCTTCGGACTAGCGGGAGGGCTCCCATCGGGTAATGAGCAGTTCTTC.

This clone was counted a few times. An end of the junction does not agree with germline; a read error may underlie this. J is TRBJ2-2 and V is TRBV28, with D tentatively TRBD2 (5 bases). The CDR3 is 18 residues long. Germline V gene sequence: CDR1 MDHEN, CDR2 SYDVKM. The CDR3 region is CASSLPPRTQANPGELFF. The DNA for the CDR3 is TGTGCCAGCAGTCTCCCCCCCCGGACTCAAGCGAACCCCGGGGAGCTGTTTTTT.

The CDR3 sequence: CASSSQVASAYNEQFF. CDR3 nucleotides: TGTGCCAGCTCCTCCCAGGTAGCGAGCGCCTACAATGAGCAGTTCTTC. This chain connects TRBV18 to TRBJ2-1; a possible D gene is TRBD2 (5 bases). Trimming cost V 6 bases and J 2 bases, with 17 bases left between them. This CDR3 comprises 16 residues. Germline loops: CDR1 KGHSH, CDR2 LQKENI.

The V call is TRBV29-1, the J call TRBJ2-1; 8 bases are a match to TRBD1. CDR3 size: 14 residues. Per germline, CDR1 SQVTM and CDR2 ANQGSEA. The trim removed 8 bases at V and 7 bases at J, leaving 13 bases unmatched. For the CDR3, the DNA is TGCAGCACTTCAGGACAGGGTAACCCTAATGAGCAGTTCTTC. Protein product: CSTSGQGNPNEQFF.